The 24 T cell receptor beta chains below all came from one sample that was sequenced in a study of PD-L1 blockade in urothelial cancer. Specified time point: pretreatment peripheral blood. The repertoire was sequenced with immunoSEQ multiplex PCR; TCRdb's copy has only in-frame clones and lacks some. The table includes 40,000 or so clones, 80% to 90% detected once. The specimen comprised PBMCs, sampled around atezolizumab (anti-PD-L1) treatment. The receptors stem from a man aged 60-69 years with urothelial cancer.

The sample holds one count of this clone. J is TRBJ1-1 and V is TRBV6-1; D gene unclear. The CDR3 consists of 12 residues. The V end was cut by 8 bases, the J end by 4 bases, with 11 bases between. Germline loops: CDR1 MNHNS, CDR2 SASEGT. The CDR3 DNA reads TGTGCCAGCGCGGGCTATCCCACTGAAGCTTTCTTT. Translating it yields CASAGYPTEAFF.

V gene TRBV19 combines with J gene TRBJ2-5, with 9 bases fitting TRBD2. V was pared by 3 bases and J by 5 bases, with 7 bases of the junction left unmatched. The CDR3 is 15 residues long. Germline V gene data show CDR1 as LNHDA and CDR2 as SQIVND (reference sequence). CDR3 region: CASSMGRGGQETQYF. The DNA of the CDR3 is TGTGCCAGTAGTATGGGGCGGGGGGGCCAGGAGACCCAGTACTTC.

CDR3 sequence (DNA): TGCGCCAGCAGCCCTTTACAGGGGGCGAACGAGCAGTACTTC. Protein sequence: CASSPLQGANEQYF. The chain couples TRBV5-1 to TRBJ2-7, with TRBD1 matching over 9 bases. CDR1 and CDR2 (germline): SGHRS, YFSETQ. CDR3 length: 14 amino acids. J was trimmed by 5 bases and V by 4 bases; bases with no gene match: 7.

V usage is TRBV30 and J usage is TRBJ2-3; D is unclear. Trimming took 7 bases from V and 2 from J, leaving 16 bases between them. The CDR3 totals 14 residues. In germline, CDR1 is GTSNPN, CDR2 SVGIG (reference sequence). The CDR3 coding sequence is TGTGCCTTATCCTCGAACCACAACACAGATACGCAGTATTTT. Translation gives CALSSNHNTDTQYF.

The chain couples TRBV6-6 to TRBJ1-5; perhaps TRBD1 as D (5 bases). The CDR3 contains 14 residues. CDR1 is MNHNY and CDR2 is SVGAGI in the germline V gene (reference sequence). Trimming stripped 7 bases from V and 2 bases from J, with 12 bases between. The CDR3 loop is CASTTGGGNQPQHF. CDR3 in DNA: TGTGCCAGCACTACCGGAGGGGGCAATCAGCCCCAGCATTTT.

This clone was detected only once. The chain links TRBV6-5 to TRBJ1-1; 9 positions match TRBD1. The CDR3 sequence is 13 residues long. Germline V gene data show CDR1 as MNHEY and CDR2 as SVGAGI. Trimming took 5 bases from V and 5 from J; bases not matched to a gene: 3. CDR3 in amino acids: CASSRDRETEAFF. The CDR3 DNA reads TGTGCCAGCAGTCGGGACAGGGAGACTGAAGCTTTCTTT.

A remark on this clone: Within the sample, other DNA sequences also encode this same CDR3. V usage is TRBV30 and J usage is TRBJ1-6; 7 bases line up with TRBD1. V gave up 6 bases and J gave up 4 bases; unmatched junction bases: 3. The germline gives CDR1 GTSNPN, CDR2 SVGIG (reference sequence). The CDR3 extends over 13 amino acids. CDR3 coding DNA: TGTGCCTGTACAGGGGAATATAATTCACCCCTCCACTTT. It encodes CACTGEYNSPLHF.

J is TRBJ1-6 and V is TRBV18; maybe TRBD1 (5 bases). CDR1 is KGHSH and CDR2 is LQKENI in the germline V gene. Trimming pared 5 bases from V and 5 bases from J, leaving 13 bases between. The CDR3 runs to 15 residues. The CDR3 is CASSRPGVDNSPLHF. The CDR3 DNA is TGTGCCAGCTCAAGACCGGGGGTCGATAATTCACCCCTCCACTTT.

This CDR3 reads CASQGDTEAFF. CDR3 bases: TGTGCTTCACAGGGAGACACTGAAGCTTTCTTT. This chain connects TRBV2 to TRBJ1-1, with D possibly TRBD1 on 6 matching bases. Germline-derived CDR1 and CDR2 are SNHLY and FYNNEI. CDR3 length: 11 residues.

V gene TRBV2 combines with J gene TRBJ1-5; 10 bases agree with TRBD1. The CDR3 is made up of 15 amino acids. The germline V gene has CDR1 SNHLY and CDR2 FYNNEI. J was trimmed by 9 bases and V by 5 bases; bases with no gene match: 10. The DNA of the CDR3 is TGTGCCAGCAGTATGGACAGGGGGGTACTCAGGCCCCAGCATTTT. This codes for CASSMDRGVLRPQHF.

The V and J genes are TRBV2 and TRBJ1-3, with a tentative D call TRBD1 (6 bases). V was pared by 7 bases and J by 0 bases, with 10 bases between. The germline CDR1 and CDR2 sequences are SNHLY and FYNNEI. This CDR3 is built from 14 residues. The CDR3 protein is CASMGAGSGNTIYF. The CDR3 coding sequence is TGTGCCAGCATGGGGGCCGGCTCTGGAAACACCATATATTTT.

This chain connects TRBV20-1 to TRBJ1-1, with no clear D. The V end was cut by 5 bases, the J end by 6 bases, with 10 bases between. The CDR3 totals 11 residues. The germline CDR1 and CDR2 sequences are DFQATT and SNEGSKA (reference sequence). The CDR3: CSAQRGPEAFF. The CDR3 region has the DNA TGCAGTGCTCAGCGCGGCCCTGAAGCTTTCTTT.

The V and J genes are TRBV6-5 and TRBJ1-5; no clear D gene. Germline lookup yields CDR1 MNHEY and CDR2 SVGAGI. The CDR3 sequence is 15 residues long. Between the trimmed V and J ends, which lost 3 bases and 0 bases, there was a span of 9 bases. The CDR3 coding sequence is TGTGCCAGCAGTTATAGTGCGGATAGCAATCAGCCCCAGCATTTT. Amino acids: CASSYSADSNQPQHF.

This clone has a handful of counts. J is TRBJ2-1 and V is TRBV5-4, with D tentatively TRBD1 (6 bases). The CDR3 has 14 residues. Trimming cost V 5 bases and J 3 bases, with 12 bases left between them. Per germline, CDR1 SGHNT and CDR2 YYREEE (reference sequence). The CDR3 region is CASSLQTGYNEQFF. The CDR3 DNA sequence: TGTGCCAGCAGTTTGCAGACAGGCTACAATGAGCAGTTCTTC.

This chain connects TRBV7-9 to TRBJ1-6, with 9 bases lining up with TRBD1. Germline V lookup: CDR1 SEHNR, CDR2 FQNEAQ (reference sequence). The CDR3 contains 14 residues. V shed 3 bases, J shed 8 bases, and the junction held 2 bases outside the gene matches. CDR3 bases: TGTGCCAGCAGCTTTGGACAGGGGTATTCACCCCTCCACTTT. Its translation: CASSFGQGYSPLHF.

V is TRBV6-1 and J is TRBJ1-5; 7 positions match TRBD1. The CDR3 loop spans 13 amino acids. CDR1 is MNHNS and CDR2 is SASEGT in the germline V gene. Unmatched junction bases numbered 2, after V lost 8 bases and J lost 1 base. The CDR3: CASHRGSNQPQHF. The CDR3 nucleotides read TGTGCCAGCCACAGGGGCAGCAATCAGCCCCAGCATTTT.

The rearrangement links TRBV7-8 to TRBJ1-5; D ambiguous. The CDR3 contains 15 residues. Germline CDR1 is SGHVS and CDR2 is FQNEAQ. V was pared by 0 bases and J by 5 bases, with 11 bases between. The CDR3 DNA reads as TGTGCCAGCAGCTTAGCGTATGGTGCGTATCAGCCCCAGCATTTT. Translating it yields CASSLAYGAYQPQHF. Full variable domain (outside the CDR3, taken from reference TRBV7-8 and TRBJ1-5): GAGVSQSPRYKVAKRGQDVALRCDPISGHVSLFWYQQALGQGPEFLTYFQNEAQLDKSGLPSDRFFAERPEGSVSTLKIQRTQQEDSAVYLCASSLAYGAYQPQHFGDGTRLSIL.

CDR3 region: CASSLDASGGTLHF. CDR3 sequence (DNA): TGTGCCAGCAGCTTGGACGCTTCGGGGGGGACCCTCCACTTT. This sequence joins TRBV5-8 and TRBJ1-6, with D perhaps matching TRBD1 (5 bases). The CDR3 runs 14 residues. Per germline, CDR1 SGHTS and CDR2 YDEGEE. V dropped 0 bases and J dropped 14 bases, with 15 bases sitting between them.

The CDR3 sequence: CASSRTDLNNSPLHF. The CDR3 DNA is TGTGCCAGCAGTAGAACAGACCTAAATAATTCACCCCTCCACTTT. V gene TRBV28 combines with J gene TRBJ1-6, with unresolved D. There are 15 residues in the CDR3. Germline CDR1 reads MDHEN; CDR2 reads SYDVKM. V was cut by 5 bases and J by 5 bases, with 13 bases left in between.

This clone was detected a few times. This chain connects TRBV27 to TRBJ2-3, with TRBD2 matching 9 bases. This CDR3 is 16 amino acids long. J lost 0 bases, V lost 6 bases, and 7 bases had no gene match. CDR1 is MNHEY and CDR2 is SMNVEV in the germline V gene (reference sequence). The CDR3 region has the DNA TGTGCCAGCAGCCGAGCGACTAGCGGCAGCACAGATACGCAGTATTTT. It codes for CASSRATSGSTDTQYF.

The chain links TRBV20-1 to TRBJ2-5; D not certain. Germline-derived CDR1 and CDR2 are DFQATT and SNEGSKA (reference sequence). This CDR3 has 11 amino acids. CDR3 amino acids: CGYEEEETQYF. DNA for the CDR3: TGCGGATACGAAGAGGAGGAGACCCAGTACTTC.

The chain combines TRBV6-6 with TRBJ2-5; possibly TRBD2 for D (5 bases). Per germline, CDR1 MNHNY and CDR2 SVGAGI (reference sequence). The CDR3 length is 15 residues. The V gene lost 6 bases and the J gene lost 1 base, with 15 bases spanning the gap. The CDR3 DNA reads TGTGCCAGCAGCCCCAAGGACTGGATCCAAGAGACCCAGTACTTC. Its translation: CASSPKDWIQETQYF.

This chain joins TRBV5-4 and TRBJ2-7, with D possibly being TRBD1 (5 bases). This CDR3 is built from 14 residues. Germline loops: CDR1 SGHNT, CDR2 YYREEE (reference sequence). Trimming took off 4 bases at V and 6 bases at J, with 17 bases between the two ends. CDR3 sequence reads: CASSPRGRRSEQYF. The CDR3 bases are TGTGCCAGCAGCCCAAGGGGCCGAAGAAGCGAGCAGTACTTC.

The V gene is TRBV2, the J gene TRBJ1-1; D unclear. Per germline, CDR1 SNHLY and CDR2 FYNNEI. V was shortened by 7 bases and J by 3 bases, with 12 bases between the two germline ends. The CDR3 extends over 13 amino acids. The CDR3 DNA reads TGTGCCAGCACTCTAAACGGGGACACTGAAGCTTTCTTT. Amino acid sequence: CASTLNGDTEAFF.